The rows below give T cell receptor beta chains drawn from one sample of a study of radiation and T cells in renal cell carcinoma. Repertoires were generated with immunoSEQ multiplex PCR, while TCRdb's copy carries only in-frame clones and drops some. Of just over 95,000 clones in the sample, roughly 90% were seen once. The starting material was blood, obtained from a patient whose treatment included radiotherapy and nephrectomy. The receptors were sampled from a man aged 50 to 60 with renal cell carcinoma. The CDR3 runs from the conserved cysteine through the conserved F or W.

V gene | CDR3 protein
TRBV27 | CASSPAGTRRYGYTF
TRBV19 | CASTRSGREKRNIQYF
TRBV30 | CAWSPDVREDQPQHF
TRBV9 | CASSPGAYEQYF
TRBV6-5 | CASSGQAGETQYF
TRBV6-1 | CASSSGDRPLETQYF
TRBV27 | CASSLSKTSGITDTQYF
TRBV5-4 | CASSPRGSGGAAQYF
TRBV19 | CASTIGNTIYF
TRBV7-2 | CASSTRDRVEGYTF
TRBV14 | CASSRGTDRDQYF
TRBV30 | CAWDRGRGSNQPQHF
TRBV28 | CASLGQANTEAFF
TRBV27 | CASSSLAGGEVGELFF
TRBV18 | CASSPQLAGARPGNTIYF
TRBV7-2 | CASSFGRKEKLFF
TRBV7-9 | CASSFASWEQYF
TRBV10-2 | CASAIDEGNTEAFF
TRBV5-1 | CASSLEGQGGYGKLFF
TRBV5-4 | CASGSGAAGANVLTF
TRBV15 | CATSRDRNTQYF
TRBV18 | CASSPPDGRGNTEAFF
TRBV7-3 | CASSRDRYTEAFF
TRBV7-8 | CASSSEGWTLAKNIQYF
TRBV6-1 | CASSEAVVTGYGYTF
TRBV2 | CASTFGTGDYEQYF
TRBV30 | CAWSSLTVGELFF
TRBV7-2 | CASSSGLVGTGELFF
TRBV10-2 | CASSEGGATEAFF
TRBV19 | CASRKGAGNGEQFF
TRBV14 | CASSRWGRADTQYF
TRBV7-2 | CASSLVPRNTIYF
TRBV5-1 | CASSLNAGGRGPNVLTF
TRBV5-1 | CASSLASWTSNTGELFF
TRBV4-1 | CASSQSQGASQPQHF
TRBV28 | CASSRHGGEGYTF
TRBV4-3 | CASSQETRDITFNSPLHF
TRBV19 | CASSMRGYSPLHF
TRBV7-2 | CASSLVTGGSGEQFF
TRBV5-1 | CASSARLEDGTQYF
TRBV7-8 | CASSPRLGQETQYF
TRBV5-4 | CASSLDRDREGQYF
TRBV4-2 | CASSQEYEREESRKQFF
TRBV29-1 | CSVIRQGNTEAFF
TRBV5-1 | CASSPIHGGFPEAFF
TRBV7-9 | CASSPLGSPNEKLFF
TRBV11-2 | CASSLARGVGRGSYEQYF
TRBV15 | CATSRDTGTVLF
TRBV5-4 | CASSWTPDGVSEQFF
TRBV27 | CASRGQLGLARSYEQYF
TRBV5-1 | CASNRENKGYTF